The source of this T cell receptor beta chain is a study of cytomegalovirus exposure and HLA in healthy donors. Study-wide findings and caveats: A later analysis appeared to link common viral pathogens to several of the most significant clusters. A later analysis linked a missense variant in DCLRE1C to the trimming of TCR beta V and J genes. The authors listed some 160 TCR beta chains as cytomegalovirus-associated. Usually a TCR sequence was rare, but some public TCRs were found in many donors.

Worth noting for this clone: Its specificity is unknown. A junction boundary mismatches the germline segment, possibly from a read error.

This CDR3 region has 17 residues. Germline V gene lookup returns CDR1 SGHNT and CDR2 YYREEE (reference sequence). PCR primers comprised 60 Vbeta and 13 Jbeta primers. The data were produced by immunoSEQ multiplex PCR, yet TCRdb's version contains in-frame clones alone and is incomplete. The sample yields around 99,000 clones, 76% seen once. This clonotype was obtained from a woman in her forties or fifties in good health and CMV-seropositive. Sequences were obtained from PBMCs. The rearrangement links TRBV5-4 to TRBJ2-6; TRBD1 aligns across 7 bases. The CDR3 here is CASSLGTVSSGANGLTF. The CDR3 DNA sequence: TGTGCCAGCAGCCTGGGGACAGTCTCCTCTGGGGCCAACGGCCTGACTTTC.